Below are 3 T cell receptor beta chains sequenced from a single sample in a study of beta chain features in type 1 diabetes. Findings and limits, study-wide: Significant though moderate, a shortening of TCRB CDR3s appeared in all four CD4+ subsets of Type 1 diabetes patients.

Expressed TCRB transcripts were sequenced because the entire RNA isolate underwent reverse transcription. Some clones are missing from TCRdb's copy, which holds only in-frame ones; the method was immunoSEQ multiplex PCR. The table includes 150,000 or so clones, around 8.6% detected once. For these receptors, no antigen is known. The sequenced sample consisted of central memory CD4+ T cells from blood. Receptors were obtained from a woman between 18 and 29 years old with type 1 diabetes.

This clone was detected only once. The CDR3 DNA is TGCGCCAGCAGCCAAGCTGGGACAGGGCTGATTTTAGGTGGCTACACCTTC. Translating gives CASSQAGTGLILGGYTF. This chain connects TRBV4-1 to TRBJ1-2; 9 nucleotides agree with TRBD1. Germline V lookup: CDR1 MGHRA, CDR2 YSYEKL. The CDR3 loop spans 17 amino acids. Trimming cost V 1 base and J 7 bases; bases outside gene matches: 13.

This clone has only a few counts. This chain connects TRBV28 to TRBJ2-3; possible D gene TRBD2, 5 bases. This CDR3 is built from 15 residues. V shed 4 bases and J shed 2 bases, with 13 bases lying between them. The V gene's germline CDR1 is MDHEN and CDR2 SYDVKM. The CDR3 DNA follows: TGTGCCAGCAGTTCCTCGAGCGGTTTCACAGATACGCAGTATTTT. Protein sequence: CASSSSSGFTDTQYF.

This clone was counted between two and nine times. For the CDR3, the DNA is TGTGCCAGCAGCTTGGACAGCTCAACTAATGAAAAACTGTTTTTT. Its protein is CASSLDSSTNEKLFF. The rearrangement uses TRBV5-4 and TRBJ1-4; no clear D gene. Between the trimmed V and J ends, which lost 0 bases and 0 bases, there was a span of 6 bases. The V gene's germline CDR1 is SGHNT and CDR2 YYREEE (reference sequence). There are 15 residues in the CDR3.